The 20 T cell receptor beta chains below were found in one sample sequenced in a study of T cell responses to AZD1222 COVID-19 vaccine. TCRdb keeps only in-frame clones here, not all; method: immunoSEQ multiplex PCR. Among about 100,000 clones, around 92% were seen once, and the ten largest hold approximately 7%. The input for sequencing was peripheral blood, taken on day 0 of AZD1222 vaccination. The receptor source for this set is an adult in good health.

The CDR3, as DNA: TGTGCCAGCAGTTACCTACAGGGGCTAGGTACTGAAGCTTTCTTT. Protein product: CASSYLQGLGTEAFF. J is TRBJ1-1 and V is TRBV6-2 or TRBV6-3, with 7 bases identical to TRBD1. Germline assignment: CDR1 MNHEY and CDR2 SVGEGT. The CDR3 contains 15 residues. Trimming at V came to 2 bases and at J to 5 bases, leaving 8 bases not matched to a gene.

CDR3 residues: CASSSAYEQYF. CDR3 in DNA: TGTGCCAGCAGTTCCGCCTACGAGCAGTACTTC. The chain has TRBV6-2 or TRBV6-3 and TRBJ2-7; D uncertain. V gave up 4 bases and J gave up 2 bases, with 3 bases separating them. This CDR3 contains 11 residues. From germline, CDR1 is MNHEY and CDR2 SVGEGT.

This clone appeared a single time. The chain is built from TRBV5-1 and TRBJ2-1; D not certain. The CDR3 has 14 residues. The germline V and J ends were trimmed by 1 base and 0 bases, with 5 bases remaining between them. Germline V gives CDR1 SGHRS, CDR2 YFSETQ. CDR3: CASSLWISYNEQFF. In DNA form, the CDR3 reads TGCGCCAGCAGCTTGTGGATCTCCTACAATGAGCAGTTCTTC.

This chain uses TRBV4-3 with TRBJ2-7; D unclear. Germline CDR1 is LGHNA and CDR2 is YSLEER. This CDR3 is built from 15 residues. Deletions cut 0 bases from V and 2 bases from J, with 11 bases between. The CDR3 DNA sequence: TGCGCCAGCAGCCAAGAGGCCCAGCCAACCTACGAGCAGTACTTC. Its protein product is CASSQEAQPTYEQYF.

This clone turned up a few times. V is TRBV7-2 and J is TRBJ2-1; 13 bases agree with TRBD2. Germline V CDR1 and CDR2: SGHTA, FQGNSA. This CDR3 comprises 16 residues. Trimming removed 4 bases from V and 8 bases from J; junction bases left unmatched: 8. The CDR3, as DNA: TGTGCCAGCAGCTCCCGGACTAGCGGGAGTCTCGATGAGCAGTTCTTC. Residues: CASSSRTSGSLDEQFF.

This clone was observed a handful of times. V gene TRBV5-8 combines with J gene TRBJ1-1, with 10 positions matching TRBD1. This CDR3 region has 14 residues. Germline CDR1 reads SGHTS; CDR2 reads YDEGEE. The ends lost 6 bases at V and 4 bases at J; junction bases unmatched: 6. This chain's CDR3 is CASIPGQGRTEAFF. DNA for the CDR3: TGTGCCAGCATCCCGGGACAGGGGCGCACTGAAGCTTTCTTT.

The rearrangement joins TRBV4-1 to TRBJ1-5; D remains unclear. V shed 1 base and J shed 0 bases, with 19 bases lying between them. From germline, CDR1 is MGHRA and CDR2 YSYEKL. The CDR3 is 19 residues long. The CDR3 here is CASSQGLSAASSSNQPQHF. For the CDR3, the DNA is TGCGCCAGCAGCCAAGGCCTCTCGGCCGCATCTAGTAGCAATCAGCCCCAGCATTTT.

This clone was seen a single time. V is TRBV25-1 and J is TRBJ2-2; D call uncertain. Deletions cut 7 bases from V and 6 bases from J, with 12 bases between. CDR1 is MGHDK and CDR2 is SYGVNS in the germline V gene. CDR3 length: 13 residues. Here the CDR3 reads CASTTSEAGELFF. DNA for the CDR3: TGTGCCAGCACTACCTCAGAGGCCGGGGAGCTGTTTTTT. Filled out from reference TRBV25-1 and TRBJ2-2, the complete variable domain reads EADIYQTPRYLVIGTGKKITLECSQTMGHDKMYWYQQDPGMELHLIHYSYGVNSTEKGDLSSESTVSRIRTEHFPLTLESARPSHTSQYLCASTTSEAGELFFGEGSRLTVL.

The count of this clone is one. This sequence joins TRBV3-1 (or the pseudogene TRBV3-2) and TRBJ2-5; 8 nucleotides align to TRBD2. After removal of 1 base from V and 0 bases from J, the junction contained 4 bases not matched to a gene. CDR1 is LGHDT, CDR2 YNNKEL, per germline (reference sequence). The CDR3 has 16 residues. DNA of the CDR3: TGTGCCAGCAGCCAAGCCTTAGCGGGGTACCAAGAGACCCAGTACTTC. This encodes CASSQALAGYQETQYF.

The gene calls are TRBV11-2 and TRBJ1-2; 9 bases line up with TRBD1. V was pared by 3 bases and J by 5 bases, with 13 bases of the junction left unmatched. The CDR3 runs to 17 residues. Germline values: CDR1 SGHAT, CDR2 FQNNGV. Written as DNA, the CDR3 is TGTGCCAGCAGCTTGGCAAAACAGGGGGCTCTTGGGTATGGCTACACCTTC. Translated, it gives CASSLAKQGALGYGYTF.

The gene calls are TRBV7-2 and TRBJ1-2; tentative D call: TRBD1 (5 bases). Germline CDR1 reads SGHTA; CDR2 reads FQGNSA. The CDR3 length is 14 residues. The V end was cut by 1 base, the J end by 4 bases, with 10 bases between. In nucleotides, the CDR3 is TGTGCCAGCAGCTTAGGGGACCCACCCTATGGCTACACCTTC. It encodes CASSLGDPPYGYTF.

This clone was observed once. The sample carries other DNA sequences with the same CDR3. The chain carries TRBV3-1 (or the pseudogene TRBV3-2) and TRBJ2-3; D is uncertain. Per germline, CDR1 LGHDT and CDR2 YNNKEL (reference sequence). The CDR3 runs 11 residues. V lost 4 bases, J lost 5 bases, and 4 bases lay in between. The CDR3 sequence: CASSLRDTQYF. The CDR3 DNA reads TGTGCCAGCAGCCTACGAGATACGCAGTATTTT.

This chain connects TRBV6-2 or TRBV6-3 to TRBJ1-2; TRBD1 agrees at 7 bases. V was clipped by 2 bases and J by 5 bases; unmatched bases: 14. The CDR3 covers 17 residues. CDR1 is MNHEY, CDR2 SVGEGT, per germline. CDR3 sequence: CASSYTFSGTDNYGYTF. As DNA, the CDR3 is TGTGCCAGCAGTTACACATTTTCCGGGACAGATAATTATGGCTACACCTTC.

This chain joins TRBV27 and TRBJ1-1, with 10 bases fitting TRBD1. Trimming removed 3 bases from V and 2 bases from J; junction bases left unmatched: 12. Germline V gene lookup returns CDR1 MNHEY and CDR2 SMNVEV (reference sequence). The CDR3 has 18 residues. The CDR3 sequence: CASSFRAMGQGSNTEAFF. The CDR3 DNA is TGTGCCAGCAGTTTTAGGGCCATGGGACAGGGGTCAAACACTGAAGCTTTCTTT.

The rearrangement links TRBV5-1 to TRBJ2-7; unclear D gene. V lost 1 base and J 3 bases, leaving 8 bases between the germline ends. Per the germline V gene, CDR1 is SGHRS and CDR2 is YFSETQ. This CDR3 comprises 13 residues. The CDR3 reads CASSLSEGYEQYF. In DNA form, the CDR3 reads TGCGCCAGCAGCTTGTCCGAAGGCTACGAGCAGTACTTC.

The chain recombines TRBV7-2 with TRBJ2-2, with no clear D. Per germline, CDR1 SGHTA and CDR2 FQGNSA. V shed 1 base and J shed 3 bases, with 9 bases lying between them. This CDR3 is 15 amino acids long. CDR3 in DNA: TGTGCCAGCAGCTTAGGCCTCTACCACACCGGGGAGCTGTTTTTT. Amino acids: CASSLGLYHTGELFF.

CDR3 coding DNA: TGTGCCAGCAAGCAGGGAAGGGAGACCCAGTACTTC. Translated: CASKQGRETQYF. V and J are TRBV6-6 and TRBJ2-5; a possible D gene is TRBD1 (5 bases). Germline V CDR1 and CDR2: MNHNY, SVGAGI (reference sequence). This CDR3 is 12 amino acids long. Trimming stripped 7 bases from V and 5 bases from J, with 11 bases between.

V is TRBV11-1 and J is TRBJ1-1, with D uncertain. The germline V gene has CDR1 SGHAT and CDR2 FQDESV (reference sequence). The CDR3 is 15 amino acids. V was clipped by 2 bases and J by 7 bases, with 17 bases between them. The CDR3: CASSLTSVGSYEAFF. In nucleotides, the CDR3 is TGTGCCAGCAGCTTAACTTCAGTTGGCAGCTATGAAGCTTTCTTT.

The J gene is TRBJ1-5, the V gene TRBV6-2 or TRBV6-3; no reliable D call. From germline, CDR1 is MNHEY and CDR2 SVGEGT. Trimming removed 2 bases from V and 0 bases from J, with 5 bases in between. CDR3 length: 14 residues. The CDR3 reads CASSYVNSNQPQHF. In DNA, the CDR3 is TGTGCCAGCAGTTACGTAAATAGCAATCAGCCCCAGCATTTT.

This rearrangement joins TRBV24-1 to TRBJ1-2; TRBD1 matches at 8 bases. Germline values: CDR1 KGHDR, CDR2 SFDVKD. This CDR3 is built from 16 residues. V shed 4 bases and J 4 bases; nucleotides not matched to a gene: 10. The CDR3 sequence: CATSDPTGADPYGYTF. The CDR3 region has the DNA TGTGCCACCAGTGACCCGACAGGGGCAGACCCCTATGGCTACACCTTC.